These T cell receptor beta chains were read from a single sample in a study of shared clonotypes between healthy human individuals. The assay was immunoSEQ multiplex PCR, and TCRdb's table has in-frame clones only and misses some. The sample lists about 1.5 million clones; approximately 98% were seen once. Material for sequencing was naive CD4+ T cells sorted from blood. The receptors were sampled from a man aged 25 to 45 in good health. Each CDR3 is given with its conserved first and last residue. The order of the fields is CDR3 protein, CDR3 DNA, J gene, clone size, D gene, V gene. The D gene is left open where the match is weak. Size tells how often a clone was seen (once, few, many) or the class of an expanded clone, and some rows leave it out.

cdr3_aa: CASRRLAGEEETQYF
cdr3_nt: TGCGCCAGCAGAAGACTAGCGGGAGAGGAGGAGACCCAGTACTTC
j_call: TRBJ2-5
clone_size: NA
d_call: TRBD2
v_call: TRBV5-1

cdr3_aa: CASSPGTPTDTQYF
cdr3_nt: TGCGCCAGCAGCCCCGGGACCCCCACAGATACGCAGTATTTT
j_call: TRBJ2-3
clone_size: NA
d_call: NA
v_call: TRBV5-1

cdr3_aa: CASSKGPSGQVESGELFF
cdr3_nt: TGTGCCAGCAGCAAAGGGCCTTCGGGACAAGTGGAGTCCGGGGAGCTGTTTTTT
j_call: TRBJ2-2
clone_size: NA
d_call: NA
v_call: TRBV21-1

cdr3_aa: CAWSVGTYGDWGYTF
cdr3_nt: TGTGCCTGGAGTGTGGGGACATACGGGGACTGGGGCTACACCTTC
j_call: TRBJ1-2
clone_size: NA
d_call: NA
v_call: TRBV30

cdr3_aa: CASSASGSESSYNEQFF
cdr3_nt: TGTGCCAGCAGTGCCAGCGGGTCAGAAAGCTCCTACAATGAGCAGTTCTTC
j_call: TRBJ2-1
clone_size: once
d_call: NA
v_call: TRBV6-4

cdr3_aa: CASSEERGQNSNQPQHF
cdr3_nt: TGTGCCAGCAGTGAAGAGAGGGGACAGAATAGCAATCAGCCCCAGCATTTT
j_call: TRBJ1-5
clone_size: NA
d_call: TRBD1
v_call: TRBV2

cdr3_aa: CASSAGQGRIYEQYF
cdr3_nt: TGTGCCAGCAGCGCCGGACAGGGGCGAATCTACGAGCAGTACTTC
j_call: TRBJ2-7
clone_size: NA
d_call: TRBD1
v_call: TRBV9

cdr3_aa: CASSMGDRDADTQYF
cdr3_nt: TGTGCCAGTAGTATGGGGGACAGGGATGCAGATACGCAGTATTTT
j_call: TRBJ2-3
clone_size: NA
d_call: TRBD1
v_call: TRBV19

cdr3_aa: CASSQNYEQYF
cdr3_nt: TGTGCCAGCAGCCAGAACTACGAGCAGTACTTC
j_call: TRBJ2-7
clone_size: NA
d_call: NA
v_call: TRBV6-5

cdr3_aa: CASSESGPKSYEQYF
cdr3_nt: TGCGCCAGCAGTGAGTCTGGACCTAAAAGCTACGAGCAGTACTTC
j_call: TRBJ2-7
clone_size: NA
d_call: NA
v_call: TRBV10-1

cdr3_aa: CASSDKGQGQETQYF
cdr3_nt: TGTGCCAGCAGCGACAAGGGACAGGGTCAAGAGACCCAGTACTTC
j_call: TRBJ2-5
clone_size: NA
d_call: TRBD1
v_call: TRBV25-1

cdr3_aa: CASSLEGGSGNTIYF
cdr3_nt: TGTGCCAGCAGCTTAGAGGGAGGGTCCGGAAACACCATATATTTT
j_call: TRBJ1-3
clone_size: once
d_call: NA
v_call: TRBV7-8

cdr3_aa: CASSLRGRGGSGTYNEQFF
cdr3_nt: TGTGCCAGCAGTTTAAGAGGGCGAGGTGGTAGCGGGACATACAATGAGCAGTTCTTC
j_call: TRBJ2-1
clone_size: NA
d_call: TRBD2
v_call: TRBV27

cdr3_aa: CASSEQSSYNEQFF
cdr3_nt: TGTGCCAGCAGTGAACAGAGCTCCTACAATGAGCAGTTCTTC
j_call: TRBJ2-1
clone_size: NA
d_call: NA
v_call: TRBV6-1

cdr3_aa: CATRRAEDSYNEQFF
cdr3_nt: TGTGCCACCAGGCGAGCGGAAGACTCCTACAATGAGCAGTTCTTC
j_call: TRBJ2-1
clone_size: NA
d_call: NA
v_call: TRBV15

cdr3_aa: CASSDRTVSGNTIYF
cdr3_nt: TGTGCCAGCAGTGACAGGACAGTGTCTGGAAACACCATATATTTT
j_call: TRBJ1-3
clone_size: NA
d_call: NA
v_call: TRBV2

cdr3_aa: CASSGTGGYNEQFF
cdr3_nt: TGCGCCAGCAGCGGGACAGGGGGCTACAATGAGCAGTTCTTC
j_call: TRBJ2-1
clone_size: NA
d_call: TRBD1
v_call: TRBV5-1

cdr3_aa: CASSLGFLRTEDHEQYF
cdr3_nt: TGTGCCAGCAGCTTAGGATTTTTGAGGACAGAAGACCACGAGCAGTACTTC
j_call: TRBJ2-7
clone_size: once
d_call: NA
v_call: TRBV7-8

cdr3_aa: CASGIAGGPLSEQYF
cdr3_nt: TGCGCCAGCGGGATTGCGGGAGGGCCGCTCAGCGAGCAGTACTTC
j_call: TRBJ2-7
clone_size: NA
d_call: TRBD2
v_call: TRBV10-2

cdr3_aa: CASSSRTSRGNEQFF
cdr3_nt: TGTGCCAGCAGTTCAAGGACTAGCCGAGGGAATGAGCAGTTCTTC
j_call: TRBJ2-1
clone_size: NA
d_call: TRBD2
v_call: TRBV2

cdr3_aa: CASSYPPRLYGYTF
cdr3_nt: TGTGCCAGCAGTTACCCCCCCAGGCTCTATGGCTACACCTTC
j_call: TRBJ1-2
clone_size: NA
d_call: NA
v_call: TRBV28

cdr3_aa: CASSLSQGEEKLFF
cdr3_nt: TGCGCCAGCAGCCTGTCACAGGGAGAAGAAAAACTGTTTTTT
j_call: TRBJ1-4
clone_size: NA
d_call: NA
v_call: TRBV5-1

cdr3_aa: CASSYGAGATGNTIYF
cdr3_nt: TGTGCCAGCAGTTACGGGGCAGGGGCAACGGGAAACACCATATATTTT
j_call: TRBJ1-3
clone_size: NA
d_call: NA
v_call: TRBV6-6

cdr3_aa: CASSLATGGAPSYEQYF
cdr3_nt: TGCGCCAGCAGCCTGGCGACAGGGGGCGCACCCTCCTACGAGCAGTACTTC
j_call: TRBJ2-7
clone_size: NA
d_call: TRBD1
v_call: TRBV5-1

cdr3_aa: CASSLQAGGSYNEQFF
cdr3_nt: TGTGCCAGCAGCCTTCAAGCGGGAGGGAGCTACAATGAGCAGTTCTTC
j_call: TRBJ2-1
clone_size: NA
d_call: TRBD2
v_call: TRBV28

cdr3_aa: CSVEEYRKNYGYTF
cdr3_nt: TGCAGCGTTGAAGAATACAGAAAAAACTATGGCTACACCTTC
j_call: TRBJ1-2
clone_size: once
d_call: NA
v_call: TRBV29-1

cdr3_aa: CASSQAIGTSATQETQYF
cdr3_nt: TGTGCCAGCAGCCAAGCCATCGGGACTAGCGCTACTCAAGAGACCCAGTACTTC
j_call: TRBJ2-5
clone_size: NA
d_call: TRBD2
v_call: TRBV14

cdr3_aa: CAIGRDSLNTGELFF
cdr3_nt: TGTGCCATCGGCCGGGACAGCCTGAACACCGGGGAGCTGTTTTTT
j_call: TRBJ2-2
clone_size: NA
d_call: TRBD1
v_call: TRBV10-3

cdr3_aa: CASSESGGGRGADTQYF
cdr3_nt: TGCGCCAGCAGTGAGTCGGGAGGGGGCAGGGGCGCAGATACGCAGTATTTT
j_call: TRBJ2-3
clone_size: NA
d_call: NA
v_call: TRBV10-2

cdr3_aa: CASSLEGRSYEQYF
cdr3_nt: TGTGCCAGCAGCTTGGAGGGCAGGTCCTACGAGCAGTACTTC
j_call: TRBJ2-7
clone_size: NA
d_call: NA
v_call: TRBV5-4

cdr3_aa: CASRSTGGYTEAFF
cdr3_nt: TGCGCCAGCAGAAGTACTGGCGGCTACACTGAAGCTTTCTTT
j_call: TRBJ1-1
clone_size: NA
d_call: NA
v_call: TRBV5-1

cdr3_aa: CASLEQGGYTEAFF
cdr3_nt: TGTGCCAGCCTCGAACAGGGGGGATACACTGAAGCTTTCTTT
j_call: TRBJ1-1
clone_size: NA
d_call: TRBD1
v_call: TRBV6-6

cdr3_aa: CASSSPRGAVYNEQFF
cdr3_nt: TGTGCCAGCAGTTCCCCTCGGGGGGCGGTATACAATGAGCAGTTCTTC
j_call: TRBJ2-1
clone_size: NA
d_call: NA
v_call: TRBV27

cdr3_aa: CASSQGGGTRYNEQFF
cdr3_nt: TGCGCCAGCAGCCAAGGTGGGGGGACTCGCTACAATGAGCAGTTCTTC
j_call: TRBJ2-1
clone_size: once
d_call: NA
v_call: TRBV4-1

cdr3_aa: CASSPGTGEKPQHF
cdr3_nt: TGCGCCAGCAGCCCCGGGACAGGGGAGAAGCCCCAGCATTTT
j_call: TRBJ1-5
clone_size: once
d_call: TRBD1
v_call: TRBV5-1

cdr3_aa: CASSLFGPGQPQHF
cdr3_nt: TGTGCCAGCAGTTTATTCGGGCCCGGGCAGCCCCAGCATTTT
j_call: TRBJ1-5
clone_size: NA
d_call: NA
v_call: TRBV27

cdr3_aa: CASSVGVSGNSYNEQFF
cdr3_nt: TGTGCCAGCAGCGTAGGGGTTAGCGGGAACTCCTACAATGAGCAGTTCTTC
j_call: TRBJ2-1
clone_size: NA
d_call: TRBD2
v_call: TRBV9

cdr3_aa: CASSLAGGAYEQYF
cdr3_nt: TGCGCCAGCAGCTTGGCGGGCGGGGCCTACGAGCAGTACTTC
j_call: TRBJ2-7
clone_size: NA
d_call: NA
v_call: TRBV5-1

cdr3_aa: CASSVGVSGRVLYNEQFF
cdr3_nt: TGTGCCAGCAGCGTAGGGGTTAGCGGGAGGGTATTGTACAATGAGCAGTTCTTC
j_call: TRBJ2-1
clone_size: NA
d_call: TRBD2
v_call: TRBV9

cdr3_aa: CASSGSPRDTQYF
cdr3_nt: TGTGCCAGCAGCGGTTCCCCTAGGGATACGCAGTATTTT
j_call: TRBJ2-3
clone_size: NA
d_call: NA
v_call: TRBV7-2

cdr3_aa: CASSFRAQEAFF
cdr3_nt: TGTGCCAGCAGTTTTAGGGCACAAGAAGCTTTCTTT
j_call: TRBJ1-1
clone_size: NA
d_call: NA
v_call: TRBV28

cdr3_aa: CASKEGFSGNTIYF
cdr3_nt: TGTGCCAGCAAAGAAGGTTTCTCTGGAAACACCATATATTTT
j_call: TRBJ1-3
clone_size: NA
d_call: NA
v_call: TRBV6-5

cdr3_aa: CASTAEGANYGYTF
cdr3_nt: TGTGCCAGCACCGCGGAGGGCGCTAACTATGGCTACACCTTC
j_call: TRBJ1-2
clone_size: NA
d_call: NA
v_call: TRBV2

cdr3_aa: CASSQSSRPTEFYEQYF
cdr3_nt: TGCGCCAGCAGCCAATCCTCCCGACCTACTGAGTTCTACGAGCAGTACTTC
j_call: TRBJ2-7
clone_size: once
d_call: NA
v_call: TRBV5-1

cdr3_aa: CASRISSGSTGELFF
cdr3_nt: TGTGCCAGCAGGATTTCTAGCGGAAGCACCGGGGAGCTGTTTTTT
j_call: TRBJ2-2
clone_size: NA
d_call: TRBD2
v_call: TRBV9

cdr3_aa: CASSPVAGGRSTDTQYF
cdr3_nt: TGTGCCAGCTCACCCGTAGCGGGAGGAAGGAGCACAGATACGCAGTATTTT
j_call: TRBJ2-3
clone_size: NA
d_call: TRBD2
v_call: TRBV18

cdr3_aa: CASSQGTGLSQYF
cdr3_nt: TGTGCCAGCAGCCAAGGGACAGGGCTGTCCCAGTACTTC
j_call: TRBJ2-5
clone_size: NA
d_call: TRBD1
v_call: TRBV27

cdr3_aa: CAISESGGSNQPQHF
cdr3_nt: TGTGCCATCAGTGAGTCCGGGGGGAGCAATCAGCCCCAGCATTTT
j_call: TRBJ1-5
clone_size: NA
d_call: NA
v_call: TRBV10-3

cdr3_aa: CASSGLGLAANNEQFF
cdr3_nt: TGTGCCAGCAGCGGTCTGGGACTAGCGGCAAACAATGAGCAGTTCTTC
j_call: TRBJ2-1
clone_size: NA
d_call: TRBD2
v_call: TRBV9

cdr3_aa: CASSVGTGELFF
cdr3_nt: TGTGCCAGCAGTGTAGGGACGGGGGAGCTGTTTTTT
j_call: TRBJ2-2
clone_size: NA
d_call: NA
v_call: TRBV6-1

cdr3_aa: CASSLKGGPYGYTF
cdr3_nt: TGTGCCAGCAGCTTGAAAGGCGGCCCTTATGGCTACACCTTC
j_call: TRBJ1-2
clone_size: NA
d_call: NA
v_call: TRBV5-6

cdr3_aa: CASSSGQGTLSGANVLTF
cdr3_nt: TGCGCCAGCAGCTCAGGACAGGGGACCCTCTCTGGGGCCAACGTCCTGACTTTC
j_call: TRBJ2-6
clone_size: NA
d_call: TRBD1
v_call: TRBV5-1

cdr3_aa: CASSLGRTGTSSYEQYF
cdr3_nt: TGTGCCAGCAGTTTGGGTCGTACCGGGACTAGCTCGTACGAGCAGTACTTC
j_call: TRBJ2-7
clone_size: NA
d_call: TRBD2
v_call: TRBV28

cdr3_aa: CASSAGDRVETQYF
cdr3_nt: TGCGCCAGCAGCGCCGGGGACAGGGTCGAGACCCAGTACTTC
j_call: TRBJ2-5
clone_size: NA
d_call: TRBD1
v_call: TRBV5-1

cdr3_aa: CASTKKQGAAYEQYF
cdr3_nt: TGTGCCAGCACTAAGAAGCAGGGGGCCGCCTACGAGCAGTACTTC
j_call: TRBJ2-7
clone_size: NA
d_call: TRBD1
v_call: TRBV7-2

cdr3_aa: CSVEAGSDGYTF
cdr3_nt: TGCAGCGTTGAAGCCGGGAGCGATGGCTACACCTTC
j_call: TRBJ1-2
clone_size: NA
d_call: NA
v_call: TRBV29-1